The subject of this entry is one T cell receptor beta chain. This entry comes from a study of T cell responses to AZD1222 COVID-19 vaccine. Here immunoSEQ multiplex PCR was the method, and the copy in TCRdb shows in-frame clones only, minus some. This sample yields about 120,000 clones, of which 80% to 90% are seen a single time; 3.1% belongs to the top ten. The CDR3 has 16 amino acids. Trimming took off 3 bases at V and 2 bases at J, with 16 bases between the two ends. Germline lookup yields CDR1 LNHDA and CDR2 SQIVND (reference sequence). J is TRBJ2-5 and V is TRBV19; TRBD2 might be the D (6 bases). The clonotype comes from an adult in good health. This specimen consisted of peripheral blood, obtained on day 0 of AZD1222 vaccination. This CDR3 reads CASSMPVGSPQETQYF. The CDR3 DNA reads as TGTGCCAGTAGTATGCCCGTCGGGAGCCCTCAAGAGACCCAGTACTTC.